The 16 T cell receptor beta chains given below trace back to one sample, sequenced in a study of PD-1 blockade in classical Hodgkin lymphoma. Each patient relapsed following autologous stem cell transplantation, and prior brentuximab vedotin exposure differed. With magnetic negative selection, CD4+ T cells were purified from PBMCs that had been thawed. Sequenced by immunoSEQ multiplex PCR; TCRdb stores in-frame clones only, minus some. There are several thousand clones in the sample; roughly 86% occur only once, and about 0.96% lies in the top ten. Sequences were derived from CD4+ T cells from blood, sampled at baseline. The source is a human donor with classical Hodgkin lymphoma.

The chain has TRBV5-1 and TRBJ1-1; TRBD1 is a possible D gene (5 bases). The V gene's germline CDR1 is SGHRS and CDR2 YFSETQ. This CDR3 region has 12 residues. V lost 2 bases, J lost 4 bases, and 6 bases lay in between. CDR3 sequence (DNA): TGCGCCAGCAGCTTAGGGGTCACTGAAGCTTTCTTT. Amino acid sequence: CASSLGVTEAFF.

V usage is TRBV6-5 and J usage is TRBJ1-2, with D possibly matching TRBD1 (5 bases). V lost 0 bases, J lost 1 base, and 9 bases lay in between. This CDR3 comprises 15 residues. The germline V gene encodes CDR1 MNHEY and CDR2 SVGAGI. CDR3 DNA: TGTGCCAGCAGTTACTCAGGGGCTCTTAACTATGGCTACACCTTC. Amino acid sequence: CASSYSGALNYGYTF.

This clone was observed a few times. The CDR3 here is CASSPLPTSKIETQYF. The DNA of the CDR3 is TGTGCCAGCTCACCCCTCCCGACTAGCAAAATAGAGACCCAGTACTTC. This chain joins TRBV18 and TRBJ2-5, with 7 nucleotides matching TRBD2. The CDR3 spans 16 residues. The germline V gene has CDR1 KGHSH and CDR2 LQKENI. Losses at the gene ends were 3 bases for V and 4 bases for J; bases not matched to a gene: 11.

The chain couples TRBV6-1 to TRBJ2-1; D remains unclear. CDR3 length: 12 amino acids. The V end was cut by 2 bases, the J end by 7 bases, with 6 bases between. The germline V gene encodes CDR1 MNHNS and CDR2 SASEGT. The CDR3 bases are TGTGCCAGCAGTGAAAATCGAAATGAGCAGTTCTTC. Its protein product is CASSENRNEQFF.

The V gene is TRBV2, the J gene TRBJ2-1; 7 nucleotides match TRBD2. From germline, CDR1 is SNHLY and CDR2 FYNNEI. Trimming removed 8 bases from V and 0 bases from J; junction bases left unmatched: 4. The CDR3 length is 14 residues. The CDR3 region has the DNA TGTGCCAGCCATTCGGGGGGCTCCTACAATGAGCAGTTCTTC. Protein sequence: CASHSGGSYNEQFF.

This chain joins TRBV5-1 and TRBJ2-2, with TRBD1 identical over 7 bases. Germline CDR1 SGHRS, CDR2 YFSETQ. The CDR3 is 17 amino acids. The J segment lost 2 bases and the V segment lost 5 bases, leaving 12 bases of the junction unmatched. The CDR3 DNA reads TGCGCCAGCAGAGTTAACACAGGGGTTAGCAACACCGGGGAGCTGTTTTTT. It translates to CASRVNTGVSNTGELFF.

The gene calls are TRBV15 and TRBJ2-3; a possible D gene is TRBD2 (5 bases). The CDR3 runs to 14 residues. The germline CDR1 and CDR2 sequences are LNHNV and YYDKDF (reference sequence). The V and J ends lost 6 bases and 9 bases respectively, with 19 bases between them. For the CDR3, the DNA is TGTGCCACCAGTCGCGCGAGGAAGTGGGAGACGCAGTATTTT. Protein: CATSRARKWETQYF.

J is TRBJ2-3 and V is TRBV19; no reliable D call. V was clipped by 2 bases and J by 4 bases, with 13 bases between them. This CDR3 spans 15 amino acids. The germline V gene encodes CDR1 LNHDA and CDR2 SQIVND (reference sequence). CDR3 nucleotides: TGTGCCAGTAGTATAACGGATGATTCGGCAGATACGCAGTATTTT. Its protein is CASSITDDSADTQYF.

The rearrangement links TRBV30 to TRBJ1-1; D not certain. The CDR3 totals 12 residues. Germline CDR1 and CDR2: GTSNPN and SVGIG (reference sequence). V was shortened by 1 base and J by 2 bases, with 5 bases between the two germline ends. CDR3 DNA: TGTGCCTGGAGTGGGACTAACACTGAAGCTTTCTTT. It is translated as CAWSGTNTEAFF.

J is TRBJ1-1 and V is TRBV6-5, with a possible D match to TRBD1 (5 bases). V was shortened by 2 bases and J by 3 bases, with 7 bases between the two germline ends. Germline CDR1 is MNHEY and CDR2 is SVGAGI. CDR3 size: 13 residues. The CDR3 region has the DNA TGTGCCAGCAGTTACGGGGGGGACACTGAAGCTTTCTTT. Translated: CASSYGGDTEAFF.

The V and J genes are TRBV5-1 and TRBJ2-2; D uncertain. The CDR3 is made up of 15 amino acids. Trimming shortened V by 1 base and J by 1 base, and 8 bases separated the two germline ends. Looked up from germline, CDR1 is SGHRS and CDR2 is YFSETQ. CDR3 in amino acids: CASSLLTGNTGELFF. The CDR3 coding sequence is TGCGCCAGCAGCTTGCTAACCGGGAACACCGGGGAGCTGTTTTTT. Full variable domain (missing parts from reference TRBV5-1 and TRBJ2-2): KAGVTQTPRYLIKTRGQQVTLSCSPISGHRSVSWYQQTPGQGLQFLFEYFSETQRNKGNFPGRFSGRQFSNSRSEMNVSTLELGDSALYLCASSLLTGNTGELFFGEGSRLTVL.

The chain joins TRBV4-2 to TRBJ2-1; 10 bases map to TRBD2. Germline CDR1 LGHNA, CDR2 YNFKEQ. The junction had 6 bases not matched to a gene; V was cut back by 0 bases and J by 7 bases. This CDR3 is built from 16 residues. CDR3 sequence (DNA): TGTGCCAGCAGCCAAGAGAGAGCGGGGGGGAATAATGAGCAGTTCTTC. This codes for CASSQERAGGNNEQFF.

V usage is TRBV5-1 and J usage is TRBJ2-7, with D uncertain. The CDR3 contains 13 residues. The germline V gene has CDR1 SGHRS and CDR2 YFSETQ. Trimming took 3 bases from V and 2 from J, leaving 9 bases between them. The CDR3 sequence: CASSSGGTYEQYF. Here the CDR3 DNA reads TGCGCCAGCAGCTCGGGCGGTACCTACGAGCAGTACTTC. The full variable domain, its missing parts supplied by reference TRBV5-1 and TRBJ2-7, is KAGVTQTPRYLIKTRGQQVTLSCSPISGHRSVSWYQQTPGQGLQFLFEYFSETQRNKGNFPGRFSGRQFSNSRSEMNVSTLELGDSALYLCASSSGGTYEQYFGPGTRLTVT.

The rearrangement links TRBV15 to TRBJ2-3, with 9 bases lining up with TRBD2. This CDR3 spans 16 amino acids. CDR1 and CDR2 (germline): LNHNV, YYDKDF (reference sequence). The J segment lost 2 bases and the V segment lost 1 base, leaving 4 bases of the junction unmatched. The chain's CDR3 is CATSRVAGGFTDTQYF. CDR3 coding DNA: TGTGCCACCAGCAGAGTGGCGGGGGGGTTCACAGATACGCAGTATTTT.

This chain joins TRBV6-1 and TRBJ1-5; D is possibly TRBD1 (5 bases). Trimming removed 6 bases from V and 5 bases from J, with 14 bases in between. The CDR3 totals 14 residues. Germline V gives CDR1 MNHNS, CDR2 SASEGT. CDR3 amino acids: CASRSGTVHQPQHF. CDR3 DNA sequence: TGTGCCAGCAGATCCGGGACGGTACATCAGCCCCAGCATTTT.

The chain recombines TRBV7-8 with TRBJ2-4; D could derive from TRBD1 or TRBD2 (7 bases each). There are 13 residues in the CDR3. Per germline, CDR1 SGHVS and CDR2 FQNEAQ. V shed 1 base and J shed 15 bases, with 16 bases lying between them. For the CDR3, the DNA is TGTGCCAGCAGCTTAGTTCAGGGGGGGGTCCGGTACTTC. Its protein product is CASSLVQGGVRYF.